This TCR beta chain was profiled in a study of patients and donors after allogeneic stem cell transplantation. Via MiXCR, TCRdb re-called the RT-PCR reads, giving one row per CDR3 protein. The sample carries more than 75,000 distinct CDR3 sequences, 5% recorded once. The CDR3 has 15 amino acids. V dropped 0 bases and J dropped 0 bases, with 7 bases sitting between them. From germline, CDR1 is SGHRS and CDR2 YFSETQ. This clonotype was picked up many times. Material for sequencing was blood, either unsorted or a sorted T cell fraction (not recorded which). This TCR came from a human donor who was either an allogeneic HSCT recipient or a stem cell or donor lymphocyte infusion donor (not recorded which). It is not recorded whose cells these are; they may come from a transplant donor. The rearrangement joins TRBV5-1 to TRBJ1-3, with D hard to call. CDR3 loop: CASSLGGDSGNTIYF. Here the CDR3 DNA reads TGCGCCAGCAGCTTGGGGGGAGACTCTGGAAACACCATATATTTT.